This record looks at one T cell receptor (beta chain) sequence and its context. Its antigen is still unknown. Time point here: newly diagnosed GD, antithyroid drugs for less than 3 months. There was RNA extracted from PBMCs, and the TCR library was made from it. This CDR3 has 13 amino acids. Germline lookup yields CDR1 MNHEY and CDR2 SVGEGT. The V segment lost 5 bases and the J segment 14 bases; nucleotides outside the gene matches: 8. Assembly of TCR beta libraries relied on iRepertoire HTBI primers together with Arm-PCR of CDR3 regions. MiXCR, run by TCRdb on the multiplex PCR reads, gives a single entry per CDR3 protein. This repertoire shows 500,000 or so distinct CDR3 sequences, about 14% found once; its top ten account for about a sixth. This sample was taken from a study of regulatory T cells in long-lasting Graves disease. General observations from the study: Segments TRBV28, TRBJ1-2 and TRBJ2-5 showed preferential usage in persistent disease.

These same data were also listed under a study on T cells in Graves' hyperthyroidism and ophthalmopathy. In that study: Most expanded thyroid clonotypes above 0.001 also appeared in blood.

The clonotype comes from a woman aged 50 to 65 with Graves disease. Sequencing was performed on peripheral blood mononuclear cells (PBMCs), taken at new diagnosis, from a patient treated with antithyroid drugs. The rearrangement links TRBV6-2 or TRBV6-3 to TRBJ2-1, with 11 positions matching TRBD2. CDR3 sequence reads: CASSELIAGGEFF. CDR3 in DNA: TGTGCCAGCAGTGAACTAATAGCGGGGGGGGAGTTCTTC.